This TCR beta chain emerged from a study of cytomegalovirus exposure and HLA in healthy donors. Points from the study as a whole: A later analysis associated around 17,000 TCR beta sequences with HLA alleles at a 0.05 false discovery rate. According to a later analysis, donors in an Asian-associated ancestry cluster reportedly had fewer N-insertions than the roughly 630-donor mean.

A remark on this clone: Its antigen is not known.

The PCR made use of 60 Vbeta and 13 Jbeta primers. Sequencing used immunoSEQ multiplex PCR; TCRdb keeps in-frame clones, though not all of them. The data hold over 90,000 clones, with less than 90% observed a single time. This TCR came from a man in his forties in good health and CMV-seronegative. What was sequenced was PBMCs.

In DNA, the CDR3 is TGTGCCAGCAGCCTCGTCAGCCAAGAGACCCAGTACTTC. This encodes CASSLVSQETQYF. The chain links TRBV7-9 to TRBJ2-5; D not resolved. Germline CDR1 is SEHNR and CDR2 is FQNEAQ (reference sequence). The CDR3 spans 13 residues. V dropped 5 bases and J dropped 1 base, with 8 bases sitting between them.